Following are 4 T cell receptor beta chains from one sample sequenced in a study of beta chain features in type 1 diabetes. Broader study findings: Shorter TCRB CDR3s, moderately but significantly so, were found in Type 1 diabetes patients in all four CD4+ subsets.

Which antigens these TCRs recognize remains unknown. The whole isolated RNA underwent reverse transcription, so sequencing captured expressed TCRB transcripts. Clones were read by immunoSEQ multiplex PCR, and TCRdb kept only the in-frame ones, dropping some. The sample records approximately 730,000 clones, roughly 13% being singletons. Sequencing was carried out using naive CD4+ T cells from blood. The receptors shown here come from a young man with type 1 diabetes.

The chain combines TRBV5-4 with TRBJ1-1; 7 nucleotides align to TRBD1. CDR3 length: 17 amino acids. Germline CDR1 SGHNT, CDR2 YYREEE (reference sequence). V lost 0 bases, J lost 1 base, and 9 bases stayed unmatched. For the CDR3, the DNA is TGTGCCAGCAGCTTGGGCGGCGCAGGGGGAACGAACACTGAAGCTTTCTTT. Its translation: CASSLGGAGGTNTEAFF.

This clone appeared a few times. The CDR3, as DNA: TGCAGCGTTGATGGTCAGGGGGGAGGTGGCTACACCTTC. Its protein is CSVDGQGGGGYTF. The chain links TRBV29-1 to TRBJ1-2, with 7 positions matching TRBD1. This CDR3 is built from 13 residues. The V gene end was trimmed by 3 bases and the J gene end by 7 bases; junction bases not matched to a gene: 8. Germline V CDR1 and CDR2: SQVTM, ANQGSEA.

This clone was observed a few times. This chain uses TRBV28 with TRBJ2-3, with D perhaps TRBD2 (6 bases). Per the germline V gene, CDR1 is MDHEN and CDR2 is SYDVKM. V lost 8 bases, J lost 5 bases, and 11 bases lay in between. CDR3 length equals 12 residues. In DNA form, the CDR3 reads TGTGCCAGCGGGACTGTGGGAGATACGCAGTATTTT. Amino acids: CASGTVGDTQYF.

In its sample, this clone was seen a few times. The sample holds other DNA sequences that translate to the same CDR3. V gene TRBV7-9 combines with J gene TRBJ1-4; D is unclear. The ends were cut back, 5 bases at V and 2 bases at J, with 6 bases in the middle. Per germline, CDR1 SEHNR and CDR2 FQNEAQ (reference sequence). The CDR3 spans 13 residues. CDR3 DNA: TGTGCCAGCAGCCTCCCGACTAATGAAAAACTGTTTTTT. This translates into CASSLPTNEKLFF.